These 8 T cell receptor beta chains were all obtained from the same sample, sequenced in a study of OX40 agonist ivuxolimab in advanced cancers. Profiling relied on immunoSEQ multiplex PCR, and the TCRdb table lists in-frame clones only, not all of them. The table lists about 6,500 clones, 69% of them singletons. The sequences come from CD4+ or CD8+ T cells sorted from blood, collected in a trial of the OX40 agonist ivuxolimab. These receptors were collected from an adult with an advanced solid tumor such as melanoma, head and neck, liver or kidney cancer.

This clone was detected only once. This chain connects TRBV9 to TRBJ2-2; TRBD2 aligns across 14 bases. V lost 3 bases, J lost 2 bases, and 6 bases stayed unmatched. Germline lookup yields CDR1 SGDLS and CDR2 YYNGEE. This CDR3 is built from 18 residues. In DNA, the CDR3 is TGTGCCAGCAGCGGAACCGGGACTAGCGGGAGTAACACCGGGGAGCTGTTTTTT. As protein: CASSGTGTSGSNTGELFF.

The rearrangement joins TRBV19 to TRBJ1-5; 12 bases fit TRBD1. V dropped 4 bases and J dropped 0; count of bases not matched to a gene: 7. The CDR3 has 18 amino acids. Germline CDR1 is LNHDA and CDR2 is SQIVND (reference sequence). The CDR3 DNA follows: TGTGCCAGTAGTAACAGGGACAGGGGGCCCTATAGCAATCAGCCCCAGCATTTT. Residues: CASSNRDRGPYSNQPQHF.

V gene TRBV28 combines with J gene TRBJ1-2; D unclear. CDR3 size: 14 residues. The ends were cut back, 3 bases at V and 4 bases at J, with 12 bases in the middle. Germline loops: CDR1 MDHEN, CDR2 SYDVKM. The CDR3 loop reads CASSLPHESYGYTF. CDR3 nucleotide sequence: TGTGCCAGCAGTTTGCCCCATGAGAGCTATGGCTACACCTTC.

This rearrangement joins TRBV6-5 to TRBJ1-5, with 7 bases that match TRBD1. There are 15 residues in the CDR3. CDR1 is MNHEY and CDR2 is SVGAGI in the germline V gene. With V trimmed by 6 bases and J by 3 bases, 8 bases remained unmatched. The CDR3 spells CASSTDRLNNQPQHF. Here the CDR3 DNA reads TGTGCCAGCAGCACGGACAGGCTGAACAATCAGCCCCAGCATTTT.

J is TRBJ2-1 and V is TRBV13, with D perhaps matching TRBD1 or TRBD2 (5 bases each). V was clipped by 6 bases and J by 2 bases, with 11 bases between them. This CDR3 comprises 14 residues. Germline-derived CDR1 and CDR2 are PRHDT and FYEKMQ (reference sequence). The CDR3 region has the DNA TGTGCCAGCAGTCACCGGGACCCCTACAATGAGCAGTTCTTC. Translating gives CASSHRDPYNEQFF.

The gene calls are TRBV7-8 and TRBJ1-5, with D perhaps matching TRBD1 (5 bases). The CDR3 length is 19 residues. Germline assignment: CDR1 SGHVS and CDR2 FQNEAQ. V was clipped by 0 bases and J by 0 bases, with 18 bases between them. CDR3 in amino acids: CASSLATVGRGSSNQPQHF. The CDR3, as DNA: TGTGCCAGCAGCTTAGCGACGGTGGGGCGGGGGTCTAGCAATCAGCCCCAGCATTTT.

The chain's CDR3 is CAWSVNEQYF. The CDR3 bases are TGTGCCTGGAGTGTAAACGAGCAGTACTTC. The rearrangement uses TRBV30 and TRBJ2-7; D unclear. Trimming left V 0 bases short and J 5 bases short, with 2 bases between. This CDR3 comprises 10 residues. Germline V gives CDR1 GTSNPN, CDR2 SVGIG (reference sequence).

The chain joins TRBV30 to TRBJ2-2; tentatively, D is TRBD1 or TRBD2 (5 bases each). The CDR3 length is 14 residues. Germline V gene sequence: CDR1 GTSNPN, CDR2 SVGIG (reference sequence). V shed 4 bases and J shed 6 bases, with 15 bases lying between them. CDR3 protein: CAWTPRDLAGELFF. The DNA of the CDR3 is TGTGCCTGGACCCCCCGGGACCTGGCCGGGGAGCTGTTTTTT.